This T cell receptor beta chain was sequenced for a study of blood T cell repertoires in COVID-19. Study-level information: PBMCs, B-cell-depleted T cells, or T cells were the source of the cDNA or gDNA that made up the material.

This CDR3 comprises 14 residues. Germline V gives CDR1 WSHSY, CDR2 SAAADI. V shed 8 bases and J shed 0 bases, with 14 bases lying between them. This clone was observed a few times. Seattle patients were enrolled while actively infected and followed longitudinally. Sequencing used immunoSEQ multiplex PCR; TCRdb keeps in-frame clones, though not all of them. Found here are approximately 270,000 clones, roughly 84% of them singletons; the top ten hold 15% to 18%. The clonotype was recovered from a person aged 70 to 80 with COVID-19, enrolled during active disease. The chain carries TRBV10-2 and TRBJ2-7; weak D call: TRBD1 (5 bases). The sequencing input was peripheral blood. The CDR3 DNA sequence: TGCGCCAGCCGTAGACAGTTCGACTCCTACGAGCAGTACTTC. This translates into CASRRQFDSYEQYF.